This TCR beta chain was sequenced in a study of neoadjuvant anti-PD-1 for oral cavity cancer. Generated by immunoSEQ multiplex PCR, the TCRdb table keeps only in-frame clones and is missing some. The sample contains 15,000 or so clones, roughly three fifths of which appear only once. This CDR3 is 15 amino acids long. The junction had 9 bases not matched to a gene; V was cut back by 0 bases and J by 6 bases. Germline assignment: CDR1 SGHRS and CDR2 YFSETQ. This chain uses TRBV5-1 with TRBJ2-7; 7 bases match TRBD2. The sequencing here drew on PBMCs, taken before nivolumab (anti-PD-1) treatment. The source of this sequence is a person between 35 and 79 years old with oral cavity squamous cell carcinoma. The CDR3 sequence: CASSLAWGGRGEQYF. As DNA, the CDR3 is TGCGCCAGCAGCTTGGCCTGGGGGGGAAGAGGCGAGCAGTACTTC.